A selection of T cell receptor beta chains follows, all from one sample in a study of regulatory T cells in long-lasting Graves disease. From the multiplex PCR reads, TCRdb called clonotypes with MiXCR, one entry per CDR3 protein. The sample carries about 420,000 distinct CDR3 sequences, around 22% recorded once. The source was peripheral blood mononuclear cells (PBMCs), collected when the disease was refractory, from a patient treated with antithyroid drugs. These receptors came from a female donor with Graves disease. CDR3s include the opening cysteine and the closing phenylalanine or tryptophan. A D gene is named only where the DNA matches it firmly. Where a row states a size, it is once, few, many or the class of an expanded clone; other rows omit it.

>TRBJ2-5|NA|many|TRBV7-9|14
CASSLAGGTETQYF
TGTGCCAGCAGCTTAGCTGGGGGGACGGAGACCCAGTACTTC
>TRBJ2-7|NA|few|TRBV20-1|16
CSAKARTPDWPYEQYF
TGCAGTGCTAAAGCCCGAACCCCGGACTGGCCCTACGAGCAGTACTTC
>TRBJ1-1|NA|many|TRBV6-2/TRBV6-3|13
CASSWPLNTEAFF
TGTGCCAGCAGTTGGCCCCTGAACACTGAAGCTTTCTTT
>TRBJ2-7|TRBD2|many|TRBV5-6|17
CASSRGTSGGSSYEQYF
TGTGCCAGCAGCCGAGGGACTAGCGGGGGCAGCTCCTACGAGCAGTACTTC
>TRBJ1-5|NA|many|TRBV20-1|12
CSASRVDQPQHF
TGCAGTGCTAGCAGGGTCGATCAGCCCCAGCATTTT
>TRBJ1-5|TRBD1|NA|TRBV6-6|16
CASSYSTGGVNQPQHF
TGTGCCAGCAGTTACTCCACAGGGGGTGTCAATCAGCCCCAGCATTTT
>TRBJ2-1|NA|NA|TRBV20-1|12
CSARPQYNEQFF
TGCAGTGCTAGACCCCAGTACAATGAGCAGTTCTTC
>TRBJ1-4|NA|NA|TRBV29-1|13
CSVVRQGNEKLFF
TGCAGCGTTGTTCGTCAGGGTAATGAAAAACTGTTTTTT
>TRBJ1-2|TRBD1|NA|TRBV19|17
CASSVDRVPSLVYGYTF
TGTGCCAGTAGTGTGGACAGGGTACCTTCCCTCGTCTATGGCTACACCTTC
>TRBJ2-7|TRBD2|NA|TRBV6-9|17
CASSYGTSRWQGYEQYF
TGTGCCAGCAGTTATGGGACTAGCCGATGGCAGGGCTACGAGCAGTACTTC
>TRBJ2-2|NA|NA|TRBV27|14
CASSPILLTGELFF
TGTGCCAGCAGTCCAATATTGTTAACCGGGGAGCTGTTTTTT
>TRBJ1-2|NA|NA|TRBV5-1|13
CASSGDWNYGYTF
TGCGCCAGCAGCGGTGACTGGAACTATGGCTACACCTTC
>TRBJ1-1|TRBD1|few|TRBV13|18
CASTTRRGQGAEDTEAFF
TGTGCCAGCACGACCCGACGTGGACAGGGGGCCGAGGACACTGAAGCTTTCTTT
>TRBJ2-1|TRBD2|few|TRBV12-3/TRBV12-4|16
CATQFSSLAGVNEQFF
TGTGCCACCCAGTTTAGTAGCCTAGCGGGAGTCAATGAGCAGTTCTTC
>TRBJ2-7|TRBD2|many|TRBV7-9|16
CASSQSRVAGDDEQYF
TGTGCCAGCAGCCAAAGTAGAGTAGCGGGAGATGACGAGCAGTACTTC
>TRBJ1-2|NA|many|TRBV6-5|13
CASSYGGWGGYTF
TGTGCCAGCAGCTACGGGGGATGGGGCGGCTACACCTTC
>TRBJ2-3|NA|NA|TRBV5-1|14
CASSLPAGADTQYF
TGCGCCAGCAGCTTACCTGCCGGAGCTGATACGCAGTATTTT
>TRBJ1-2|TRBD1|many|TRBV7-6|13
CASSLDPGQGSTF
TGTGCCAGCAGCTTAGACCCGGGACAGGGGTCCACCTTC
>TRBJ2-7|NA|few|TRBV7-2|13
CASSVSDSYEQYF
TGTGCCAGCAGCGTCAGTGATTCCTACGAGCAGTACTTC
>TRBJ1-1|NA|many|TRBV6-5|14
CASSYRRNRAEAFF
TGTGCCAGCAGTTACAGGAGAAACCGGGCCGAAGCTTTCTTT
>TRBJ1-5|TRBD1|few|TRBV28|17
CASSTPPGGWGNQPQHF
TGTGCCAGCAGTACTCCTCCAGGGGGCTGGGGCAATCAGCCCCAGCATTTT
>TRBJ2-3|TRBD1|NA|TRBV10-3|12
CATGQGGDTQYF
TGTGCCACGGGACAGGGCGGCGATACGCAGTATTTT
>TRBJ2-6|NA|few|TRBV15|18
CATSRDKRAPEGANVLTF
TGTGCCACCAGCAGAGATAAAAGGGCCCCGGAGGGGGCCAACGTCCTGACTTTC
>TRBJ2-7|TRBD2|NA|TRBV5-5|15
CASSRSGRIPYEQYF
TGTGCCAGCAGCCGTAGCGGGAGGATCCCCTACGAGCAGTACTTC
>TRBJ2-7|TRBD1|NA|TRBV7-9|14
CASSLGQGRSEQYF
TGTGCCAGCAGCTTAGGACAGGGTAGGAGCGAGCAGTACTTC
>TRBJ2-7|TRBD1|few|TRBV7-9|16
CASSFRERTGAYEQYF
TGTGCCAGCAGCTTTCGCGAAAGGACAGGGGCCTACGAGCAGTACTTC
>TRBJ2-6|TRBD1|few|TRBV10-3|17
CAISVTGGSSGANVLTF
TGTGCCATCAGCGTAACAGGGGGCTCATCTGGGGCCAACGTCCTGACTTTC
>TRBJ1-1|TRBD1|few|TRBV7-2|16
CASSRDRGPSNTEAFF
TGTGCCAGCAGCCGCGACAGGGGTCCCTCGAACACTGAAGCTTTCTTT
>TRBJ2-3|NA|many|TRBV27|14
CASSLQATTDTQYF
TGTGCCAGCAGTTTGCAGGCTACCACGGATACGCAGTATTTT
>TRBJ2-4|NA|NA|TRBV10-3|11
CASRSSAIQYF
TGTGCCAGCAGGAGTTCGGCCATTCAGTACTTC
>TRBJ1-2|TRBD1|NA|TRBV6-1|16
CASSRKRTGANYGYTF
TGTGCCAGCAGCCGAAAACGGACAGGGGCCAACTATGGCTACACCTTC
>TRBJ2-2|TRBD2|NA|TRBV19|16
CASSQIAGTKTGELFF
TGTGCCAGTAGCCAGATAGCGGGAACTAAGACCGGGGAGCTGTTTTTT
>TRBJ2-7|TRBD2|many|TRBV20-1|13
CSALGRAKYEQYF
TGCAGTGCTCTCGGGAGGGCGAAATACGAGCAGTACTTC
>TRBJ2-7|NA|NA|TRBV4-3|16
CASSQDWSGPSYEQYF
TGCGCCAGCAGCCAAGATTGGTCGGGCCCATCCTACGAGCAGTACTTC
>TRBJ1-5|TRBD1|NA|TRBV7-9|15
CASSPATGGAQPQHF
TGTGCCAGCAGCCCTGCAACAGGGGGCGCCCAGCCCCAGCATTTT
>TRBJ2-7|TRBD1|few|TRBV7-6|17
CASSLSGDRPRTYEQYF
TGTGCCAGCAGCTTGAGTGGGGACAGACCCCGGACGTACGAGCAGTACTTC
>TRBJ1-1|NA|many|TRBV6-5|16
CASSYSTRGSASEAFF
TGTGCCAGCAGTTACTCGACTCGAGGCAGCGCCAGTGAAGCTTTCTTT
>TRBJ1-4|NA|many|TRBV28|15
CASSAIGAPNEKLFF
TGTGCCAGCAGTGCGATAGGGGCTCCTAATGAAAAACTGTTTTTT
>TRBJ1-5|NA|few|TRBV6-1|14
CASTLAGQNQPQHF
TGTGCCAGCACCCTGGCGGGGCAAAATCAGCCCCAGCATTTT
>TRBJ2-7|NA|many|TRBV7-2|13
CASSSHVYGEQYF
TGTGCCAGCAGCTCACACGTCTATGGCGAGCAGTACTTC
>TRBJ2-6|NA|NA|TRBV11-2|16
CASNSFGARGANVLTF
TGTGCCAGCAACTCCTTCGGGGCGCGGGGGGCCAACGTCCTGACTTTC
>TRBJ2-7|TRBD2|NA|TRBV3-1|14
CASSQAGGRYEQYF
TGTGCCAGCAGCCAAGCGGGCGGGAGATACGAGCAGTACTTC
>TRBJ2-5|NA|few|TRBV7-9|13
CASSLEGGKTQYF
TGTGCCAGCAGCTTAGAGGGGGGAAAGACCCAGTACTTC
>TRBJ2-6|NA|once|TRBV29-1|14
CSVDTLSGANVLTF
TGCAGCGTTGACACCCTTTCTGGGGCCAACGTCCTGACTTTC
>TRBJ2-7|NA|NA|TRBV14|14
CASSQQLGASEQYF
TGTGCCAGCAGCCAACAGTTGGGGGCCTCCGAGCAGTACTTC
>TRBJ2-5|NA|many|TRBV14|15
CASSRYSPEGETQYF
TGTGCCAGCAGTCGGTATTCACCAGAGGGAGAGACCCAGTACTTC
>TRBJ2-7|TRBD2|NA|TRBV5-1|18
CASSSPGSGGRSDYEQYF
TGCGCCAGCAGCTCCCCCGGGTCGGGCGGGAGATCGGACTACGAGCAGTACTTC
>TRBJ1-4|TRBD1|NA|TRBV15|11
CATSNRGGQIF
TGTGCCACCAGCAACAGGGGAGGGCAGATTTTT
>TRBJ2-7|NA|many|TRBV7-2|12
CASSSTHYEQYF
TGTGCCAGCAGCTCGACCCACTACGAGCAGTACTTC
>TRBJ1-5|NA|NA|TRBV6-4|14
CASSDGNSNQPQHF
TGTGCCAGCAGTGACGGGAATAGCAATCAGCCCCAGCATTTT
>TRBJ1-2|TRBD1|NA|TRBV27|13
CATWTGGIDGYTF
TGTGCCACCTGGACAGGGGGCATCGATGGCTACACCTTC
>TRBJ1-4|NA|many|TRBV2|14
CASSIQGTNEKLFF
TGTGCCAGCAGCATACAGGGAACTAATGAAAAACTGTTTTTT
>TRBJ2-7|NA|NA|TRBV7-3|15
CASSPAEGPSYEQYF
TGTGCCAGCAGCCCCGCCGAGGGCCCATCCTACGAGCAGTACTTC
>TRBJ1-2|TRBD1|many|TRBV2|14
CASAPGQEQNGYTF
TGTGCCAGCGCCCCGGGACAGGAACAGAATGGCTACACCTTC
>TRBJ2-7|NA|NA|TRBV30|13
CAWSLGDDYEQYF
TGTGCCTGGAGTTTAGGGGACGATTACGAGCAGTACTTC
>TRBJ1-1|NA|NA|TRBV11-2|20
CASSLDRKGRGAVMNTEAFF
TGTGCCAGCAGCTTAGATCGAAAGGGCAGGGGCGCTGTTATGAACACTGAAGCTTTCTTT
>TRBJ2-4|NA|few|TRBV11-2|19
CASSLDYGVSDGAKNIQYF
TGTGCCAGCAGCTTAGATTACGGGGTTAGCGACGGGGCCAAAAACATTCAGTACTTC
>TRBJ2-2|NA|few|TRBV3-1|15
CASSQDWGNTGELFF
TGTGCCAGCAGCCAAGATTGGGGCAACACCGGGGAGCTGTTTTTT
>TRBJ2-2|NA|few|TRBV20-1|12
CSAERSAGELFF
TGCAGTGCAGAAAGGTCGGCTGGGGAGCTGTTTTTT